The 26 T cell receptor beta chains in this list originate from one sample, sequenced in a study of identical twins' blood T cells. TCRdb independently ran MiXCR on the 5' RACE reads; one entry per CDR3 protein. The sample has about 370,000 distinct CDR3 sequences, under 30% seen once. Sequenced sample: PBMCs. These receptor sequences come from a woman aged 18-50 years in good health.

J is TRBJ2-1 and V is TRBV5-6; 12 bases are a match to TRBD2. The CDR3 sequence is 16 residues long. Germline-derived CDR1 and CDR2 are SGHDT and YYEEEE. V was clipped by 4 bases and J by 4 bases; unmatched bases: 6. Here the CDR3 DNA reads TGTGCCAGCAGCCGTACCGGGACTAGCGGGTACAATGAGCAGTTCTTC. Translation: CASSRTGTSGYNEQFF.

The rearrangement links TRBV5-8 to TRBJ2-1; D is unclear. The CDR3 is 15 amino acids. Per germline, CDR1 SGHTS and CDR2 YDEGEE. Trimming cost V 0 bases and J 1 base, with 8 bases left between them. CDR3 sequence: CASSLEIRSYNEQFF. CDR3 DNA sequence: TGTGCCAGCAGCTTGGAGATTCGTTCCTACAATGAGCAGTTCTTC.

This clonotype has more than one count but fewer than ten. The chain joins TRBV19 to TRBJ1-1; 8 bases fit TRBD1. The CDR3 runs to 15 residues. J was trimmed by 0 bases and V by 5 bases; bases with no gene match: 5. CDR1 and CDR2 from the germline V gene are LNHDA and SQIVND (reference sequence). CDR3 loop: CASSPPTGVNTEAFF. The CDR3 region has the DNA TGTGCCAGTAGTCCGCCGACAGGGGTGAACACTGAAGCTTTCTTT. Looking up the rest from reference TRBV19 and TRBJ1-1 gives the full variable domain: DGGITQSPKYLFRKEGQNVTLSCEQNLNHDAMYWYRQDPGQGLRLIYYSQIVNDFQKGDIAEGYSVSREKKESFPLTVTSAQKNPTAFYLCASSPPTGVNTEAFFGQGTRLTVV.

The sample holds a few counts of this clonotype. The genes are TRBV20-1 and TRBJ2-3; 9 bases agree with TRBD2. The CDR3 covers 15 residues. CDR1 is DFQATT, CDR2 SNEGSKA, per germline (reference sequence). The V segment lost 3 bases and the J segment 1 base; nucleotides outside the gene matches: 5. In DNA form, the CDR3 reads TGCAGTGCTAGTAGGTTAGCGGGGGGCACAGATACGCAGTATTTT. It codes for CSASRLAGGTDTQYF.

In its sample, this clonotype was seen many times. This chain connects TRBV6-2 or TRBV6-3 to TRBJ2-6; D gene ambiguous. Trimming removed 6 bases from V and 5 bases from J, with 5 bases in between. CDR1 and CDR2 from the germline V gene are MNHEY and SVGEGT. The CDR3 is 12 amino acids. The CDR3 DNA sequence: TGTGCCAGCAGCCCTAGGGCCAACGTCCTGACTTTC. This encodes CASSPRANVLTF.

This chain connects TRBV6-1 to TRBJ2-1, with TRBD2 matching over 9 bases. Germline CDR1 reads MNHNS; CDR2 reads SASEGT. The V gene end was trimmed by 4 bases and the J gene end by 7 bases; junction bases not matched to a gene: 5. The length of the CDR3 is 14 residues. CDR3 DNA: TGTGCCAGCAGTGCTAGCGGGATGGGAAATGAGCAGTTCTTC. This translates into CASSASGMGNEQFF.

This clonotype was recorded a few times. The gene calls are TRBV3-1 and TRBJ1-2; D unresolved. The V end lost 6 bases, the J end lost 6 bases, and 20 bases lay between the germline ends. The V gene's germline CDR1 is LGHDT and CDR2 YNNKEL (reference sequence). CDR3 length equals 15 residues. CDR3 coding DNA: TGTGCCAGCAGACAGAACAATCCCTCGGCGGATGGCTACACCTTC. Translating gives CASRQNNPSADGYTF.

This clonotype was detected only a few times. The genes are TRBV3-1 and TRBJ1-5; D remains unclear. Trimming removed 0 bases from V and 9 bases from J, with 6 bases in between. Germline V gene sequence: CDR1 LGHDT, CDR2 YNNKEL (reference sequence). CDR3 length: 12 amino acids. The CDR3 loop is CASSQDLGPQHF. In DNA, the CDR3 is TGTGCCAGCAGCCAAGACCTCGGGCCCCAGCATTTT.

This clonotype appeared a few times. CDR3 nucleotide sequence: TGTGCTAGTAGGTCTAGCGGGTCCACCGGGGAGCTGTTTTTT. Translation gives CASRSSGSTGELFF. This chain links TRBV12-5 with TRBJ2-2, with 8 bases identical to TRBD2. This CDR3 has 14 residues. Germline V CDR1 and CDR2: LGHNT, FRNRAP. V was pared by 8 bases and J by 4 bases, with 6 bases of the junction left unmatched.

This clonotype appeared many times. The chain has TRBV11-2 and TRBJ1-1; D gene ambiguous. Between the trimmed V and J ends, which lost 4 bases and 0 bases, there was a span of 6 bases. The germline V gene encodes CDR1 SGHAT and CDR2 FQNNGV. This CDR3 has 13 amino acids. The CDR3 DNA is TGTGCCAGCAGCTCAAGATTGAACACTGAAGCTTTCTTT. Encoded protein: CASSSRLNTEAFF. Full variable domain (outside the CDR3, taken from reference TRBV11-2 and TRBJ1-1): EAGVAQSPRYKIIEKRQSVAFWCNPISGHATLYWYQQILGQGPKLLIQFQNNGVVDDSQLPKDRFSAERLKGVDSTLKIQPAKLEDSAVYLCASSSRLNTEAFFGQGTRLTVV.

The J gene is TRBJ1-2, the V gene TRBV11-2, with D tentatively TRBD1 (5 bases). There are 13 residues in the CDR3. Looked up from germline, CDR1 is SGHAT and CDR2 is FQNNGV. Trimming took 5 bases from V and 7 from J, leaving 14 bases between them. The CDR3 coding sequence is TGTGCCAGCAGCCCCGCAGGGTCCATTGGCTACACCTTC. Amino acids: CASSPAGSIGYTF.

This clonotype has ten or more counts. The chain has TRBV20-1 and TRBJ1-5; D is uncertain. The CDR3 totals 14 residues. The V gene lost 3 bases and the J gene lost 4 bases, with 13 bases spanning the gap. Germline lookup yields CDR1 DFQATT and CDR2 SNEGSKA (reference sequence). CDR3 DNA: TGCAGTGCTAGTCCGGACCGGAGGAATCAGCCCCAGCATTTT. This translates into CSASPDRRNQPQHF.

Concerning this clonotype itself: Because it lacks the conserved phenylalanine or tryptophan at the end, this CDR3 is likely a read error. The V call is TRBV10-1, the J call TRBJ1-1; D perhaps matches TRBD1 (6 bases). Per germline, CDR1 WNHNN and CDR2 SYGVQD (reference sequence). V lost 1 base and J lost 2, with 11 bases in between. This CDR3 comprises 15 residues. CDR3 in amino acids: CASSEFGGPNTEAFL. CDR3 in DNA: TGCGCCAGCAGTGAGTTTGGGGGCCCCAACACTGAAGCTTTCCTT.

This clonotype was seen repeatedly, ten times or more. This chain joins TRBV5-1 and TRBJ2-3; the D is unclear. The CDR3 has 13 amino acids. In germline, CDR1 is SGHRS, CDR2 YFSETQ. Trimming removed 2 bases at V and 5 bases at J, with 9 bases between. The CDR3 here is CASSFNSKDTQYF. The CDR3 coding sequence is TGCGCCAGCAGCTTCAACTCTAAAGATACGCAGTATTTT.

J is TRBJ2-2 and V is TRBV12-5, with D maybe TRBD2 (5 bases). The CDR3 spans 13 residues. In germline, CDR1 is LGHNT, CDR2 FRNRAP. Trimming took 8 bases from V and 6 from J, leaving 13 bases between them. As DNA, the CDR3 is TGTGCTAGTTGCGTCGGGGTGGCCGGGGAGCTGTTTTTT. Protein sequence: CASCVGVAGELFF.

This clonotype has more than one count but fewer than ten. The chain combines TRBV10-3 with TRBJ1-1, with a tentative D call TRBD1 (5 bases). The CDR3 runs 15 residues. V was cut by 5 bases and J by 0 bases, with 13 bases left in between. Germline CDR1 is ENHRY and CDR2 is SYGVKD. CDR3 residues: CAISRGGLLNTEAFF. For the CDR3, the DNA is TGTGCCATCAGTCGGGGGGGACTACTGAACACTGAAGCTTTCTTT.

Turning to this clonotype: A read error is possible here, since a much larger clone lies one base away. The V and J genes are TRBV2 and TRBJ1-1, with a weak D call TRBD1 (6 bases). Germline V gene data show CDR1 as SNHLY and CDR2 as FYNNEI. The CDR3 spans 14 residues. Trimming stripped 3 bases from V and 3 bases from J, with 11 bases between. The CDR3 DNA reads TGTGCCAGCAGTGATAAACAGGGCGACACTGAAGCTTTCTTT. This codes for CASSDKQGDTEAFF.

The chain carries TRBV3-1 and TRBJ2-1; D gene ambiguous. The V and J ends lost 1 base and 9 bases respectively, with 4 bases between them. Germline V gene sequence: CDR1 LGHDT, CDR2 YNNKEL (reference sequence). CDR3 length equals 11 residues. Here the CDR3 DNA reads TGTGCCAGCAGCCAAGTAGGTGAGCAGTTCTTC. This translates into CASSQVGEQFF.

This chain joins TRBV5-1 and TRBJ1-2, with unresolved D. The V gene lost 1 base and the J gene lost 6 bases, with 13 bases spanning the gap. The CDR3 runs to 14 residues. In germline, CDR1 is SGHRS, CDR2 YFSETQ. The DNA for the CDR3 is TGCGCCAGCAGCTTGATGGGAGAAAGTGATGGCTACACCTTC. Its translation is CASSLMGESDGYTF.

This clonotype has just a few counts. Written as DNA, the CDR3 is TGCAGTGCCTACGGGACATTTAACACCGGGGAGCTGTTTTTT. This encodes CSAYGTFNTGELFF. The chain links TRBV29-1 to TRBJ2-2, with a possible D match to TRBD1 (6 bases). The CDR3 is made up of 14 amino acids. Germline values: CDR1 SQVTM, CDR2 ANQGSEA.

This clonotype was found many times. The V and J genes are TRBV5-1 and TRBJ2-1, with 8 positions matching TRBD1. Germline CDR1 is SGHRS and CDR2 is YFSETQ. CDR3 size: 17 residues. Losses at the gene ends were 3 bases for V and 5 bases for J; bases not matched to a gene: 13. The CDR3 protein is CASSSPDRDISNNEQFF. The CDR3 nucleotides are TGCGCCAGCAGCTCCCCGGACAGGGATATATCGAACAATGAGCAGTTCTTC.

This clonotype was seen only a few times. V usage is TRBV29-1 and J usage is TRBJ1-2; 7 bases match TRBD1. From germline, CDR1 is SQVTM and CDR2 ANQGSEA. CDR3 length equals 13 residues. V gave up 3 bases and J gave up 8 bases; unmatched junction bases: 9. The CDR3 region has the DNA TGCAGCGTTGAGCAGGGGGGCCATCTGGGCTACACCTTC. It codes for CSVEQGGHLGYTF.

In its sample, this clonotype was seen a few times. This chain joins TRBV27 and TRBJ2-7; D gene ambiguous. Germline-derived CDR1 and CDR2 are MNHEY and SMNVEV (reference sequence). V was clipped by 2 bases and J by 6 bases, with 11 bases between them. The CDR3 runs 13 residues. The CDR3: CASSLRVRFEQYF. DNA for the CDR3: TGTGCCAGCAGTTTAAGAGTCCGTTTCGAGCAGTACTTC.

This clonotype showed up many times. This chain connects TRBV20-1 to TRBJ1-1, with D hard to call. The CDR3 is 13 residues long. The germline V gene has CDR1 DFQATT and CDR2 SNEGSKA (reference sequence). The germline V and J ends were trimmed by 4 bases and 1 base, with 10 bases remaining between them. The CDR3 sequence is CSATTGANTEAFF. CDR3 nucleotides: TGCAGTGCTACAACCGGCGCGAACACTGAAGCTTTCTTT.

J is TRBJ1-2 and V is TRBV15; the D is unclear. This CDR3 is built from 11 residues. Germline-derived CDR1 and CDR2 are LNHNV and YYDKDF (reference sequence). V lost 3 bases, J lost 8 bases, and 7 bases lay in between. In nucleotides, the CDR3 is TGTGCCACCAGCAGCATCGGAGGCTACACCTTC. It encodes CATSSIGGYTF.

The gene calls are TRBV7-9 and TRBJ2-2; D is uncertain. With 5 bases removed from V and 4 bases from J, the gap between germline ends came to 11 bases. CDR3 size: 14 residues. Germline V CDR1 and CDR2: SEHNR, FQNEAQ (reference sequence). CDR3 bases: TGTGCCAGCAGCCCTGGATTTTTCACCGGGGAGCTGTTTTTT. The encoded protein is CASSPGFFTGELFF.